This T cell receptor (beta chain) was obtained from a study of cytomegalovirus exposure and HLA in healthy donors. Germline V CDR1 and CDR2: SEHNR, FQNEAQ (reference sequence). V gave up 4 bases and J gave up 12 bases; unmatched junction bases: 7. This CDR3 contains 12 residues. The protocol was immunoSEQ multiplex PCR, while the TCRdb copy is restricted to in-frame clones and leaves out a portion. The sample shows 150,000 to 180,000 clones, roughly 84% of them seen only once. Sequencing was carried out using PBMCs. The chain employs TRBV7-9 and TRBJ1-1; 8 bases align to TRBD1. This sequence was found in a human donor in good health. CDR3 coding DNA: TGTGCCAGCAGCTCCCCAACAGGGGGAACTTTCTTT. It translates to CASSSPTGGTFF.